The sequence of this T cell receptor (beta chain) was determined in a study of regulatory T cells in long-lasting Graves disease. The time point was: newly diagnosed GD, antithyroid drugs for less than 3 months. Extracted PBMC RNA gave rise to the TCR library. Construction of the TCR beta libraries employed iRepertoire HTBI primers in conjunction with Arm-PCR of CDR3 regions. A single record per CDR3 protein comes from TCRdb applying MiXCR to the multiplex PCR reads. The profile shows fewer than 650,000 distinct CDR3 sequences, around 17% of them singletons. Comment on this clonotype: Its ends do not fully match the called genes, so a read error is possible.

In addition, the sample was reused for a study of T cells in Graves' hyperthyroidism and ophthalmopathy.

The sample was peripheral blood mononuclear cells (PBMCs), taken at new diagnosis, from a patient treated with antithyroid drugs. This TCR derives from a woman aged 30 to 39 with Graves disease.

CDR3 nucleotides: TGTGCCAGCAGTTTATTAGGGGCAGGGGGCGGAGGCTATTTT. It translates to CASSLLGAGGGGYF. The chain recombines TRBV28 with TRBJ1-4; TRBD1 agrees at 8 bases. Germline assignment: CDR1 MDHEN and CDR2 SYDVKM. There are 14 residues in the CDR3.